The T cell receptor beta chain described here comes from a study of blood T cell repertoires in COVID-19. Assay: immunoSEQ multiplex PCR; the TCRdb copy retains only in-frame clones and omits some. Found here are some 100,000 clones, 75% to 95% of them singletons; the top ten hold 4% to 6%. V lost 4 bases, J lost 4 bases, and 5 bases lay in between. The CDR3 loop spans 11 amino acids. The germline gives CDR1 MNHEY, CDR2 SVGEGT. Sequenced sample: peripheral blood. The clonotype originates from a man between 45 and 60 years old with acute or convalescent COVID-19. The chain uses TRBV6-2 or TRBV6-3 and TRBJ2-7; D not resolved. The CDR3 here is CASSSQYEQYF. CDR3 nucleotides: TGTGCCAGCAGTTCCCAATACGAGCAGTACTTC.